What follows are 27 T cell receptor beta chains derived from one specimen sequenced in a study of T cells after posttransplantation cyclophosphamide. Sequenced by immunoSEQ multiplex PCR; TCRdb stores in-frame clones only, minus some. The table has 20,000 to 25,000 clones, roughly 88% seen once. Sequenced input: PBMCs. Source of these receptors: a woman aged 60 to 75 with a blood cancer, CMV-positive, and with a related stem cell donor.

V and J are TRBV4-2 and TRBJ2-1; weak D call: TRBD1 (5 bases). V was trimmed by 0 bases and J by 9 bases, leaving 12 bases between them. This CDR3 has 14 residues. The germline V gene encodes CDR1 LGHNA and CDR2 YNFKEQ. CDR3 sequence: CASSQDYQGREQFF. The CDR3 DNA sequence: TGTGCCAGCAGCCAAGATTACCAGGGCCGTGAGCAGTTCTTC.

This clone has only a few counts. The chain couples TRBV6-5 to TRBJ2-7; 14 positions match TRBD2. The CDR3 spans 16 residues. V shed 2 bases, J shed 1 base, and the junction held 1 base outside the gene matches. Germline V CDR1 and CDR2: MNHEY, SVGAGI. CDR3 bases: TGTGCCAGCAGTTACGGGACTAGCGGGGGATCCTACGAGCAGTACTTC. Translated: CASSYGTSGGSYEQYF.

The CDR3 DNA follows: TGTGCCAGTAGTATAGGACTAGCGGCCACAGATACGCAGTATTTT. It is translated as CASSIGLAATDTQYF. This chain links TRBV19 with TRBJ2-3; 9 bases line up with TRBD2. This CDR3 contains 15 residues. The junction had 1 base not matched to a gene; V was cut back by 1 base and J by 2 bases. Germline values: CDR1 LNHDA, CDR2 SQIVND (reference sequence).

This chain uses TRBV7-9 with TRBJ1-5, with no clear D. With 5 bases removed from V and 7 bases from J, the gap between germline ends came to 18 bases. CDR3 size: 15 residues. CDR1 SEHNR and CDR2 FQNEAQ come from the germline V gene (reference sequence). The CDR3 here is CASSPSGRMGQPQHF. Here the CDR3 DNA reads TGTGCCAGCAGCCCTAGCGGCCGGATGGGGCAGCCCCAGCATTTT.

V usage is TRBV10-1 and J usage is TRBJ2-5; D possibly corresponds to TRBD2 (6 bases). Looked up from germline, CDR1 is WNHNN and CDR2 is SYGVQD (reference sequence). The CDR3 length is 14 residues. V was trimmed by 5 bases and J by 2 bases, leaving 12 bases between them. CDR3: CASSPTSRQETQYF. The CDR3 DNA sequence: TGCGCCAGCAGTCCGACTAGTAGACAAGAGACCCAGTACTTC.

The gene calls are TRBV5-6 and TRBJ2-3; 9 nucleotides line up with TRBD2. The CDR3 runs to 17 residues. The trim removed 4 bases at V and 3 bases at J, leaving 12 bases unmatched. Germline V gene data show CDR1 as SGHDT and CDR2 as YYEEEE. The CDR3 region is CASSPPGGGRGTDTQYF. For the CDR3, the DNA is TGTGCCAGCAGCCCACCGGGGGGCGGGAGGGGGACAGATACGCAGTATTTT. Full variable domain (missing parts from reference TRBV5-6 and TRBJ2-3): DAGVTQSPTHLIKTRGQQVTLRCSPKSGHDTVSWYQQALGQGPQFIFQYYEEEERQRGNFPDRFSGHQFPNYSSELNVNALLLGDSALYLCASSPPGGGRGTDTQYFGPGTRLTVL.

The gene calls are TRBV30 and TRBJ1-2; D is unresolved. Germline CDR1 and CDR2: GTSNPN and SVGIG (reference sequence). This CDR3 comprises 14 residues. The ends were cut back, 0 bases at V and 3 bases at J, with 11 bases in the middle. The CDR3 sequence is CAWSVTRSDYGYTF. For the CDR3, the DNA is TGTGCCTGGAGTGTAACTCGATCGGACTATGGCTACACCTTC.

This chain links TRBV5-1 with TRBJ1-4; the D gene is possibly TRBD1 (6 bases). Per the germline V gene, CDR1 is SGHRS and CDR2 is YFSETQ. There are 14 residues in the CDR3. V lost 0 bases, J lost 7 bases, and 10 bases lay in between. This CDR3 reads CASSLGGRGEKLFF. The DNA for the CDR3 is TGCGCCAGCAGCTTGGGGGGGCGCGGTGAAAAACTGTTTTTT.

This clone appeared once. The chain links TRBV18 to TRBJ2-7; 9 nucleotides match TRBD2. CDR3 length equals 14 residues. Unmatched junction bases numbered 8, after V lost 4 bases and J lost 7 bases. Germline lookup yields CDR1 KGHSH and CDR2 LQKENI. The CDR3 bases are TGTGCCAGCTCACAGGCTAGCGGGGCCCGTGAGCAGTACTTC. Its protein product is CASSQASGAREQYF.

This rearrangement joins TRBV30 to TRBJ1-5, with unresolved D. The CDR3 consists of 14 residues. V was pared by 3 bases and J by 7 bases, with 16 bases between. Germline values: CDR1 GTSNPN, CDR2 SVGIG (reference sequence). The CDR3 protein is CAWSPGSASQPQHF. CDR3 nucleotides: TGTGCCTGGAGCCCCGGGTCGGCAAGCCAGCCCCAGCATTTT.

This clone has just a few counts. CDR3 amino acids: CASSLIQGLGTQYF. CDR3 nucleotides: TGTGCCAGCAGTTTAATACAGGGATTGGGGACCCAGTACTTC. This chain links TRBV28 with TRBJ2-5, with D possibly matching TRBD1 (6 bases). The germline V gene has CDR1 MDHEN and CDR2 SYDVKM. Trimming removed 2 bases at V and 7 bases at J, with 14 bases between. This CDR3 contains 14 residues.

The V call is TRBV5-1, the J call TRBJ2-5, with TRBD1 identical over 7 bases. The J call may be faulty, since TRBJ2-7 better matches the DNA end. CDR3 length equals 15 residues. The V gene's germline CDR1 is SGHRS and CDR2 YFSETQ. CDR3 residues: CASSFTTGTAYEQYF. Written as DNA, the CDR3 is TGCGCCAGCAGCTTTACGACCGGGACAGCCTACGAGCAGTACTTC.

This clone was seen a few times. This chain uses TRBV5-5 with TRBJ1-5; D uncertain. The V gene lost 0 bases and the J gene lost 2 bases, with 6 bases spanning the gap. In germline, CDR1 is SGHKS, CDR2 YYEKEE (reference sequence). The CDR3 extends over 14 amino acids. CDR3 sequence: CASSLVDGNQPQHF. CDR3 nucleotide sequence: TGTGCCAGCAGCTTGGTAGATGGCAATCAGCCCCAGCATTTT.

The V and J genes are TRBV5-1 and TRBJ2-2; possible D gene TRBD1, 6 bases. Germline V gene data show CDR1 as SGHRS and CDR2 as YFSETQ. Trimming removed 0 bases at V and 1 base at J, with 10 bases between. The length of the CDR3 is 16 residues. The CDR3 DNA sequence: TGCGCCAGCAGCTTGGCCGGCAGGGGGAACACCGGGGAGCTGTTTTTT. This sequence encodes CASSLAGRGNTGELFF.

V gene TRBV4-1 combines with J gene TRBJ2-1; D is ambiguous. The CDR3 covers 16 residues. Germline V gene lookup returns CDR1 MGHRA and CDR2 YSYEKL. V dropped 1 base and J dropped 0 bases, with 10 bases sitting between them. The CDR3 nucleotides read TGCGCCAGCAGCCAAGTACTCCGGTTCTCCTACAATGAGCAGTTCTTC. This codes for CASSQVLRFSYNEQFF.

The gene calls are TRBV5-1 and TRBJ1-1, with 7 bases fitting TRBD1. The CDR3 sequence is 14 residues long. CDR1 SGHRS and CDR2 YFSETQ come from the germline V gene. Losses at the gene ends were 5 bases for V and 4 bases for J; bases not matched to a gene: 8. CDR3 bases: TGCGCCAGCAGGGTCGACAGGGTAAGCACTGAAGCTTTCTTT. It is translated as CASRVDRVSTEAFF.

The chain employs TRBV7-8 and TRBJ2-5; 10 positions agree with TRBD2. The ends lost 2 bases at V and 2 bases at J; junction bases unmatched: 14. The CDR3 extends over 19 amino acids. CDR1 is SGHVS and CDR2 is FQNEAQ in the germline V gene. CDR3 region: CASSLRVLAGVRGQETQYF. In DNA form, the CDR3 reads TGTGCCAGCAGCTTAAGGGTTCTAGCGGGAGTCCGGGGACAAGAGACCCAGTACTTC.

This clone has only one observation. The rearrangement uses TRBV10-3 and TRBJ1-2, with 12 bases fitting TRBD1. Germline V gene data show CDR1 as ENHRY and CDR2 as SYGVKD. The CDR3 length is 18 residues. V gave up 0 bases and J gave up 1 base; unmatched junction bases: 6. The CDR3 loop is CAISESGQGARLNYGYTF. CDR3 coding DNA: TGTGCCATCAGTGAGTCGGGACAGGGGGCTAGACTTAACTATGGCTACACCTTC.

V is TRBV29-1 and J is TRBJ1-5; 7 bases are shared with TRBD1. The trim removed 4 bases at V and 3 bases at J, leaving 6 bases unmatched. Germline V gene lookup returns CDR1 SQVTM and CDR2 ANQGSEA. This CDR3 contains 14 residues. CDR3 protein: CSVGEQGPNQPQHF. The CDR3 DNA reads as TGCAGCGTTGGCGAACAGGGGCCCAATCAGCCCCAGCATTTT.

The chain combines TRBV6-1 with TRBJ2-2, with TRBD1 as a possible D gene (5 bases). V gave up 6 bases and J gave up 5 bases, with 13 bases separating them. CDR3 length: 14 amino acids. Germline CDR1 is MNHNS and CDR2 is SASEGT. The CDR3 region has the DNA TGTGCCAGCAGCATACGACAGTCAACCGGGGAGCTGTTTTTT. Amino acid sequence: CASSIRQSTGELFF.

J is TRBJ2-5 and V is TRBV9; TRBD2 matches at 10 bases. The germline V gene encodes CDR1 SGDLS and CDR2 YYNGEE. CDR3 size: 15 residues. Trimming cost V 3 bases and J 5 bases; bases outside gene matches: 7. The CDR3 DNA follows: TGTGCCAGCAGCGCTTCTAGCGGGAGTCGGGAGACCCAGTACTTC. The encoded protein is CASSASSGSRETQYF. Supplemented by reference TRBV9 and TRBJ2-5, the full variable domain reads DSGVTQTPKHLITATGQRVTLRCSPRSGDLSVYWYQQSLDQGLQFLIQYYNGEERAKGNILERFSAQQFPDLHSELNLSSLELGDSALYFCASSASSGSRETQYFGPGTRLLVL.

The chain combines TRBV19 with TRBJ2-3; 16 bases are a match to TRBD2. Trimming took 5 bases from V and 5 from J; bases not matched to a gene: 10. Germline CDR1 is LNHDA and CDR2 is SQIVND (reference sequence). The CDR3 is 18 residues long. CDR3 sequence: CASSRGLAGGPREDTQYF. CDR3 sequence (DNA): TGTGCCAGTAGTCGGGGACTAGCGGGAGGGCCGAGAGAAGATACGCAGTATTTT.

The chain combines TRBV30 with TRBJ2-7; 7 positions match TRBD2. With 0 bases clipped from V and 3 bases from J, the junction kept 2 bases outside the gene matches. The CDR3 runs 13 residues. Germline lookup yields CDR1 GTSNPN and CDR2 SVGIG (reference sequence). DNA for the CDR3: TGTGCCTGGAGTGTGGCTAGCGGCTACGAGCAGTACTTC. Its translation: CAWSVASGYEQYF.

V usage is TRBV5-4 and J usage is TRBJ2-1, with 9 bases lining up with TRBD2. After removal of 4 bases from V and 0 bases from J, the junction contained 2 bases not matched to a gene. This CDR3 contains 15 residues. Germline CDR1 is SGHNT and CDR2 is YYREEE (reference sequence). The CDR3 protein is CASSISGGSYNEQFF. DNA of the CDR3: TGTGCCAGCAGCATTAGCGGGGGCTCCTACAATGAGCAGTTCTTC. The full variable domain, rest sourced from reference TRBV5-4 and TRBJ2-1, is ETGVTQSPTHLIKTRGQQVTLRCSSQSGHNTVSWYQQALGQGPQFIFQYYREEENGRGNFPPRFSGLQFPNYSSELNVNALELDDSALYLCASSISGGSYNEQFFGPGTRLTVL.

J is TRBJ1-2 and V is TRBV19, with a tentative D call TRBD1 (5 bases). The CDR3 extends over 15 amino acids. Per germline, CDR1 LNHDA and CDR2 SQIVND (reference sequence). The V end lost 2 bases, the J end lost 8 bases, and 18 bases lay between the germline ends. CDR3 coding DNA: TGTGCCAGTAGTATACAGGGCCCCGTTCCCTCCGGCTACACCTTC. Its protein product is CASSIQGPVPSGYTF.

The V gene is TRBV6-1, the J gene TRBJ1-1; D unclear. Trimming took off 8 bases at V and 0 bases at J, with 10 bases between the two ends. Germline V gene sequence: CDR1 MNHNS, CDR2 SASEGT. The CDR3 totals 13 residues. As DNA, the CDR3 is TGTGCCAGCCTCCCTCAGTTGAACACTGAAGCTTTCTTT. Protein product: CASLPQLNTEAFF.

The J gene is TRBJ1-3, the V gene TRBV6-1; tentatively, D is TRBD1 (6 bases). The germline CDR1 and CDR2 sequences are MNHNS and SASEGT. V lost 6 bases to trimming and J lost 1 base, with 13 bases between them. CDR3 length: 15 amino acids. CDR3 region: CASRKTGKSGNTIYF. For the CDR3, the DNA is TGTGCCAGCAGAAAGACAGGCAAATCTGGAAACACCATATATTTT.